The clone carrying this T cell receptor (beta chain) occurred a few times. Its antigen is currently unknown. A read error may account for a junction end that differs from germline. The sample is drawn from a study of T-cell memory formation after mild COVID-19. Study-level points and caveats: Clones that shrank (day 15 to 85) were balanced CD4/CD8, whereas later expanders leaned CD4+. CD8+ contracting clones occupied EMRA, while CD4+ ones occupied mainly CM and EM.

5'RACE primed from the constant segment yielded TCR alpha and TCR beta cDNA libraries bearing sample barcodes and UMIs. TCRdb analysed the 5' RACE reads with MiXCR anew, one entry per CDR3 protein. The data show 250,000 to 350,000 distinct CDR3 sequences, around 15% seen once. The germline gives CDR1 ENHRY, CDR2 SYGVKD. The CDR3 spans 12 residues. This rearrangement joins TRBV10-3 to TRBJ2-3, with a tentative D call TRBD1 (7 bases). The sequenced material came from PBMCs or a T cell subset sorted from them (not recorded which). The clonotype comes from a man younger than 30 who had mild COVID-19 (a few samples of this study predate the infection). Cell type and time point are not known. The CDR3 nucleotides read TGCGCATCAGGGGGGTACGGAGATACGCAGTATTTT. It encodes CASGGYGDTQYF.